The 11 T cell receptor beta chains presented below share a single source sample, sequenced in a study of identical twins. One entry per CDR3 protein results from TCRdb running MiXCR on the 5' RACE reads. The table shows nearly 900,000 distinct CDR3 sequences, with about 12% occurring only once. The data also belong to a second study, concerning yellow fever vaccine responses in identical twins.

Sequences were obtained from PBMCs. All receptors derive from a woman in her late teens or twenties in good health.

The CDR3 sequence: CASSQDLSQPQHF. CDR3 bases: TGCGCCAGCAGCCAAGATCTGAGTCAGCCCCAGCATTTT. The chain joins TRBV4-1 to TRBJ1-5; D gene unclear. Germline assignment: CDR1 MGHRA and CDR2 YSYEKL. This CDR3 is built from 13 residues. Trimming stripped 0 bases from V and 6 bases from J, with 6 bases between.

The chain links TRBV9 to TRBJ2-5; 8 bases line up with TRBD2. Germline V gene sequence: CDR1 SGDLS, CDR2 YYNGEE. Trimming removed 1 base from V and 4 bases from J; junction bases left unmatched: 3. The CDR3 consists of 14 residues. The DNA for the CDR3 is TGTGCCAGCAGCGTACCGGGGGGGGGAGAGACCCAGTACTTC. Its protein is CASSVPGGGETQYF.

This clonotype has ten or more counts. The rearrangement joins TRBV12-3 or TRBV12-4 to TRBJ2-5; tentatively, D is TRBD1 (6 bases). The CDR3 is 13 amino acids. V lost 7 bases, J lost 4 bases, and 13 bases lay in between. The CDR3 loop is CASTQQGLETQYF. CDR3 DNA sequence: TGTGCCAGCACCCAACAGGGTCTAGAGACCCAGTACTTC.

This clonotype turned up a few times. Germline is not matched at one junction end, which may reflect a read error. This rearrangement joins TRBV2 to TRBJ2-7; 13 positions match TRBD2. This CDR3 has 17 amino acids. Germline V gives CDR1 SNHLY, CDR2 FYNNEI. In DNA, the CDR3 is TGTGCCAGCAGTGAGGAACGGACTAGCGGGAGCTCCAACGAGCAGTACTTC. Translated: CASSEERTSGSSNEQYF. Full variable domain (remainder filled in from reference TRBV2 and TRBJ2-7): EPEVTQTPSHQVTQMGQEVILRCVPISNHLYFYWYRQILGQKVEFLVSFYNNEISEKSEIFDDQFSVERPDGSNFTLKIRSTKLEDSAMYFCASSEERTSGSSNEQYFGPGTRLTVT.

This clonotype appeared many times. One end of the junction is discordant with germline, which a read error may explain. The rearrangement joins TRBV7-9 to TRBJ2-1; D ambiguous. Germline loops: CDR1 SEHNR, CDR2 FQNEAQ (reference sequence). The length of the CDR3 is 14 residues. The CDR3 spells CASSLVSSYNEQFF. In nucleotides, the CDR3 is TGCGCCAGCAGCTTGGTAAGCTCCTACAATGAGCAGTTCTTC.

The CDR3 loop is CAIGTEGEQFF. CDR3 bases: TGTGCCATCGGGACCGAAGGTGAGCAGTTCTTC. The chain couples TRBV10-3 to TRBJ2-1; D assignment may be TRBD1 or TRBD2 (5 bases each). The germline CDR1 and CDR2 sequences are ENHRY and SYGVKD. Deletions cut 8 bases from V and 9 bases from J, with 11 bases between. The CDR3 runs to 11 residues.

The V gene is TRBV3-1, the J gene TRBJ2-5; D is ambiguous. Trimming removed 0 bases at V and 1 base at J, with 12 bases between. The CDR3 is 16 residues long. Germline V gives CDR1 LGHDT, CDR2 YNNKEL (reference sequence). CDR3 protein: CASSQEDLTSQETQYF. The CDR3 nucleotides read TGTGCCAGCAGCCAAGAAGATCTAACCTCCCAAGAGACCCAGTACTTC.

This clonotype has a count of ten or more. The chain recombines TRBV7-2 with TRBJ1-1, with 7 bases identical to TRBD1. This CDR3 comprises 14 residues. Unmatched junction bases numbered 6, after V lost 4 bases and J lost 4 bases. Germline V gene data show CDR1 as SGHTA and CDR2 as FQGNSA. Written as DNA, the CDR3 is TGTGCCAGCAGCTACTATAACAGGGGCACTGAAGCTTTCTTT. Amino acids: CASSYYNRGTEAFF.

This clonotype has just a few counts. The chain links TRBV5-1 to TRBJ2-1; 8 nucleotides agree with TRBD2. This CDR3 region has 15 residues. The V gene's germline CDR1 is SGHRS and CDR2 YFSETQ. After removal of 5 bases from V and 10 bases from J, the junction contained 14 bases not matched to a gene. Here the CDR3 reads CASSSAGTRGEEQFF. CDR3 nucleotides: TGCGCCAGCAGTTCGGCGGGGACTAGAGGTGAAGAGCAGTTCTTC.

V gene TRBV27 combines with J gene TRBJ2-4, with TRBD2 matching over 8 bases. Germline V lookup: CDR1 MNHEY, CDR2 SMNVEV (reference sequence). The CDR3 runs 16 residues. With V trimmed by 8 bases and J by 0 bases, 9 bases remained unmatched. The CDR3 DNA reads as TGTGCCAGCTCGGGTAGCGGGGCCCTAGCCAAAAACATTCAGTACTTC. Its protein is CASSGSGALAKNIQYF.

The sample holds a few counts of this clonotype. V is TRBV4-1 and J is TRBJ2-5; D is ambiguous. Germline V gene sequence: CDR1 MGHRA, CDR2 YSYEKL. The CDR3 is 14 amino acids. V shed 3 bases and J shed 1 base, with 9 bases lying between them. In DNA, the CDR3 is TGCGCCAGCAGCCAGGTAGCCACCCAAGAGACCCAGTACTTC. This gives the protein CASSQVATQETQYF.